These 5 T cell receptor beta chains were sequenced from one sample in a study of identical twins. TCRdb re-analysed the 5' RACE reads in MiXCR, keeping a single row per CDR3 protein. The data show about 550,000 distinct CDR3 sequences, about a fifth seen once. Separately, the same data were catalogued under a study of yellow fever vaccine responses in identical twins.

Sequences were obtained from CD4+ T cells sorted from blood. These receptors were collected from a woman under 30 in good health.

This clonotype came up a few times. The chain has TRBV19 and TRBJ2-2, with 8 bases that match TRBD1. This CDR3 is built from 17 residues. V shed 4 bases, J shed 7 bases, and the junction held 14 bases outside the gene matches. Per germline, CDR1 LNHDA and CDR2 SQIVND (reference sequence). The CDR3 sequence: CASSRPDRAIRGGELFF. In DNA form, the CDR3 reads TGTGCCAGTAGTAGACCGGACAGGGCAATACGGGGCGGGGAGCTGTTTTTT.

This clonotype came up once. The chain links TRBV12-3 or TRBV12-4 to TRBJ2-1; D unclear. The CDR3 runs to 14 residues. Trimming cost V 3 bases and J 6 bases, with 12 bases left between them. Written as DNA, the CDR3 is TGTGCCAGCAGTTTTAGGCCACCCCCCAATGAGCAGTTCTTC. Translated: CASSFRPPPNEQFF.

V gene TRBV5-1 combines with J gene TRBJ2-5, with TRBD2 matching 8 bases. CDR3 length equals 15 residues. V lost 4 bases to trimming and J lost 6 bases; unmatched junction nucleotides: 11. Germline CDR1 and CDR2: SGHRS and YFSETQ. The CDR3, as DNA: TGCGCCAGCAGCCCGAGAGGTAGCGGGGTAAAGACCCAGTACTTC. This gives the protein CASSPRGSGVKTQYF.

J is TRBJ2-1 and V is TRBV19; 13 positions agree with TRBD2. This CDR3 is 19 amino acids long. V dropped 1 base and J dropped 7; count of bases not matched to a gene: 13. CDR1 and CDR2 from the germline V gene are LNHDA and SQIVND (reference sequence). The CDR3: CASSIVGGGLAGDRNEQFF. The DNA for the CDR3 is TGTGCCAGTAGTATAGTGGGGGGAGGACTAGCGGGAGACAGAAATGAGCAGTTCTTC.

The chain carries TRBV4-1 and TRBJ2-2; 9 nucleotides match TRBD2. Germline assignment: CDR1 MGHRA and CDR2 YSYEKL. The CDR3 runs to 18 residues. After removal of 5 bases from V and 3 bases from J, the junction contained 13 bases not matched to a gene. CDR3 DNA sequence: TGCGCCAGCAGCTCATGGATGAGCGGGAGGATCGACACCGGGGAGCTGTTTTTT. This sequence encodes CASSSWMSGRIDTGELFF.